The 5 T cell receptor beta chains in this list originate from one sample, sequenced in a study of patients and donors after allogeneic stem cell transplantation. One entry per CDR3 protein results from TCRdb running MiXCR on the RT-PCR reads. The sample consists of over 150,000 distinct CDR3 sequences, less than 45% of them appearing once. The sequencing input was blood, either unsorted or a sorted T cell fraction (not recorded which). These receptors originate from a human donor who was either an allogeneic HSCT recipient or a stem cell or donor lymphocyte infusion donor (not recorded which). It is not recorded whose cells these are; they may come from a transplant donor.

This clonotype was seen a handful of times. One junction end disagrees with the germline gene, perhaps due to a read error. This chain connects TRBV12-3 or TRBV12-4 to TRBJ2-7; weak D call: TRBD2 (5 bases). The length of the CDR3 is 12 residues. The CDR3 reads CASSLAGNEQYF. CDR3 nucleotides: TGCGCCAGCAGCTTGGCCGGGAACGAGCAGTACTTC.

Written as DNA, the CDR3 is TGTGCCAGCAGCAAGGGCGGGGGGACAGATACGCAGTATTTT. Residues: CASSKGGGTDTQYF. The rearrangement joins TRBV21-1 to TRBJ2-3; TRBD1, the D gene given by the table, was not confirmed from the DNA. TRBV21-1 represents a pseudogene. The CDR3 has 14 residues.

The chain recombines TRBV9 with TRBJ2-4, with 13 bases identical to TRBD2. J lost 6 bases, V lost 3 bases, and 9 bases had no gene match. Per the germline V gene, CDR1 is SGDLS and CDR2 is YYNGEE. The CDR3 loop spans 17 amino acids. CDR3 DNA: TGTGCCAGCAGCGCCGGACTAGCGGGAGCAGGAGGAAACATTCAGTACTTC. Its translation is CASSAGLAGAGGNIQYF.

The chain recombines TRBV27 with TRBJ1-1; unclear D gene. This CDR3 is 14 amino acids long. Germline values: CDR1 MNHEY, CDR2 SMNVEV (reference sequence). The V end was cut by 6 bases, the J end by 1 base, with 12 bases between. This chain's CDR3 is CASRKPRKNTEAFF. CDR3 nucleotides: TGTGCCAGCAGGAAACCGAGGAAGAACACTGAAGCTTTCTTT.

The chain combines TRBV15 with TRBJ2-3; the match to TRBD2 covers 9 bases. J was trimmed by 4 bases and V by 0 bases; bases with no gene match: 8. This CDR3 has 17 amino acids. The germline V gene has CDR1 LNHNV and CDR2 YYDKDF (reference sequence). The CDR3 DNA sequence: TGTGCCACCAGCAGAGATAAAGGCGGGAGGGCCGCAGATACGCAGTATTTT. It specifies CATSRDKGGRAADTQYF.